This T cell receptor (beta chain) was sequenced in a study of T cells in localized non-small cell lung cancer. Here immunoSEQ multiplex PCR was the method, and the copy in TCRdb shows in-frame clones only, minus some. The sample has about 70,000 clones, roughly 84% seen once. Germline values: CDR1 SGDLS, CDR2 YYNGEE. This CDR3 has 15 amino acids. V lost 0 bases to trimming and J lost 9 bases, with 18 bases between them. This sequence originates from a female donor at least 60 years old with stage I lung adenocarcinoma. Sequenced here: peripheral blood, sampled before any cancer treatment. This chain uses TRBV9 with TRBJ1-1; TRBD1 is a possible D gene (6 bases). The CDR3 DNA is TGTGCCAGCAGCGTAGGTCAAGGGGGTTTCGGTCAAGCTTTCTTT. This translates into CASSVGQGGFGQAFF.